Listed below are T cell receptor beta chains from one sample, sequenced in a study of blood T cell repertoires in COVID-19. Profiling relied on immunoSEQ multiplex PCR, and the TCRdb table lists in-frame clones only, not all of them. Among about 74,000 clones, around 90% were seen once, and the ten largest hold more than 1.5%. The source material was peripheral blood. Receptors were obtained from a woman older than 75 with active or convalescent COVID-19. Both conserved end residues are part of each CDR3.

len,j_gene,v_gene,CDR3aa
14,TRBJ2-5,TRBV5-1,CASRPGGAQETQYF
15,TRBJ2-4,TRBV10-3,CAISEPGLAKNIQYF
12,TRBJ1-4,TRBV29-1,CSVGQGGEKLFF
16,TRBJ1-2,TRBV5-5,CASSLGDRLLTYGYTF
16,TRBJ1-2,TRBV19,CASQRRGQGPNYGYTF
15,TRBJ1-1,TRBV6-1,CASREDRASNTEAFF
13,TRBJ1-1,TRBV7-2,CATKGHLNTEAFF
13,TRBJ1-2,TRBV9,CASSPRTRGGYTF
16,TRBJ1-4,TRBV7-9,CASSLSGQDLSEKLFF
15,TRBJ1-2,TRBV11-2,CASSLLRSANYGYTF
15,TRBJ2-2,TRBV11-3,CASSAGSGGTGELFF
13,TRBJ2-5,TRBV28,CASRQGARETQYF
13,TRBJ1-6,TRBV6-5,CASSVGPDSPLHF
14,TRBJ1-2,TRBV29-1,CSVVTPRGMNGYTF
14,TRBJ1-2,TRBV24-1,CATSESRDREGYTF
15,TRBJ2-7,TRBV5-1,CASSPTGASSYEQYF
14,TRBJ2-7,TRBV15,CATSREDRGHEQYF
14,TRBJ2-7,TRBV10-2,CASTPRRAGDEQYF
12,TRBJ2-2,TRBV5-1,CASSGQTGELFF
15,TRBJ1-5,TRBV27,CASSLGGGFSQPQHF
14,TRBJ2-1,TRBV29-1,CSVEDLGSGSEQFF
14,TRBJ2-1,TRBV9,CASNPTDKHNEQFF
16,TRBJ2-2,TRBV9,CASSSHNRVGAGELFF
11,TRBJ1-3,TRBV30,CAWSPRNTIYF
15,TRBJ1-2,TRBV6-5,CASRQPGQGAYGYTF
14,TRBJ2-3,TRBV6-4,CASSDPRLVYTQYF
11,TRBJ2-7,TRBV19,CAAGVSREQYF
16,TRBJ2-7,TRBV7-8,CASSLAYRDRGYEQYF
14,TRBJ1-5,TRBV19,CAIAGTGGSQPQHF
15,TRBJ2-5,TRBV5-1,CASSRGQSYQETQYF
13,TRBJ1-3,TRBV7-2,CASSPSTGNTIYF
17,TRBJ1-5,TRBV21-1,CASSKKGAGSGNQPQHF
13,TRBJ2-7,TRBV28,CASGAGRILTGYF
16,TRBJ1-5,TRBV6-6,CASSLMDNYNNQPQHF
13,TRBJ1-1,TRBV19,CASSPWANTEAFF
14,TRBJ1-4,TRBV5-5,CASSLGRVNEKLFF
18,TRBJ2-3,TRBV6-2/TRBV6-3,CASSHPRGSGGPTHTQYF
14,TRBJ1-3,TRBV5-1,CASSSTIPGNTIYF
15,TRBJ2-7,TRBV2,CASMKSGTSSYEQYF
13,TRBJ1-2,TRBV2,CASSDGGTYGYTF
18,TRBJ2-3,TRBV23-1,CASSHGRTSGGSTDTQYF
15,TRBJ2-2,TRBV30,CAWRAGGGHTGELFF
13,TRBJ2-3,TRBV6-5,CASNSPGTDTQYF
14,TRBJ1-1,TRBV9,CASSAQGMNTEAFF
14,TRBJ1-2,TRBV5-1,CASSSSGTSYGYTF
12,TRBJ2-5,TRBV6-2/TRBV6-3,CASSAAEETQYF
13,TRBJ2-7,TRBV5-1,CASGGDYHYEQYF
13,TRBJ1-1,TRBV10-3,CAIWTGESTEAFF
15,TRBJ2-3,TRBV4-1,CASSQVTSGTDTQYF
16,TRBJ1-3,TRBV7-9,CASSTQDGGRRNTIYF
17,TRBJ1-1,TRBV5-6,CASSLRGQGVGNTEAFF
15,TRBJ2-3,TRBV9,CASSVDGGYTDTQYF
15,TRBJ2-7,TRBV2,CASSESTSGRYEQYF
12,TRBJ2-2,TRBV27,CASSFVRGELFF
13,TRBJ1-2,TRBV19,CASTLSRQYGYTF
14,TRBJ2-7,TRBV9,CASSSGTGAYEQYF
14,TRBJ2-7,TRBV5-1,CASSLVGQAYEQYF
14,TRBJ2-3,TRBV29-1,CSFGGGAGADTQYF
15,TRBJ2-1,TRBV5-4,CASSSLAGTNYEQFF
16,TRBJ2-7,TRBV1,CTSSQISGTGGLKQYF